Described below is a single T cell receptor beta chain sequence and its context. Its matching antigen is unknown. Donors, healthy HIV-negative adults, lacked recent acute infections or vaccinations. Into CD45RA+ naive and CD45RA-negative memory subsets, the CD4+ cells were split. This sample was taken from a study of shared clonotypes between healthy human individuals. Across the whole study: Plates per donor: three CD4 naive, three CD4 memory, two CD8 naive, one CD8 memory. Study-level findings and limits: Clonotype sharing among donors likely depends on sequencing depth.

Here immunoSEQ multiplex PCR was the method, and the copy in TCRdb shows in-frame clones only, minus some. Found here are over a million clones, more than 60% of them singletons; the top ten hold approximately 1.5%. The clonotype originates from a man between 18 and 35 years old in good health. The sample taken for sequencing was memory CD4+ T cells sorted from blood. The sample's subset: CD45RA-negative fraction.

CDR3 sequence reads: CASSDPGQATYEQYF. The DNA for the CDR3 is TGTGCCAGCAGCGACCCGGGGCAGGCAACCTACGAGCAGTACTTC. The J gene is TRBJ2-7, the V gene TRBV5-6; either TRBD1 or TRBD2 may fit D (5 bases each). The CDR3 has 15 residues. V lost 4 bases to trimming and J lost 2 bases, with 16 bases between them. Germline V lookup: CDR1 SGHDT, CDR2 YYEEEE.